Presented here are 19 T cell receptor beta chains from one specimen sequenced in a study of blood T cell repertoires in COVID-19. Produced via immunoSEQ multiplex PCR; TCRdb's table is partial and in-frame only. This sample carries 40,000 to 45,000 clones, around 91% of them seen once, and the ten largest clones take about a tenth. Specimen: peripheral blood. Receptors originate from a man in his fifties with active COVID-19.

The chain is built from TRBV7-3 and TRBJ1-1; 9 bases map to TRBD1. Looked up from germline, CDR1 is SGHTA and CDR2 is FQGTGA. After removal of 5 bases from V and 3 bases from J, the junction contained 10 bases not matched to a gene. This CDR3 has 16 residues. The chain's CDR3 is CASSPTGGRGYTEAFF. The CDR3 DNA follows: TGTGCCAGCAGCCCCACAGGGGGCCGAGGGTACACTGAAGCTTTCTTT.

The chain carries TRBV19 and TRBJ1-1; D not resolved. There are 13 residues in the CDR3. V lost 5 bases and J 1 base, leaving 8 bases between the germline ends. The germline CDR1 and CDR2 sequences are LNHDA and SQIVND (reference sequence). The CDR3 sequence is CASSLQPNTEAFF. CDR3 DNA sequence: TGTGCCAGTAGTTTACAGCCGAACACTGAAGCTTTCTTT.

CDR3 sequence (DNA): TGTGCCAGCAGTCGCGAATGGTACGAGCAGTACTTC. Its translation: CASSREWYEQYF. This chain links TRBV5-5 with TRBJ2-7, with no clear D. V was pared by 5 bases and J by 4 bases, with 10 bases between. Germline V gives CDR1 SGHKS, CDR2 YYEKEE (reference sequence). The CDR3 is 12 residues long.

This clone is a singleton in its sample. The J gene is TRBJ2-2, the V gene TRBV5-1, with a tentative D call TRBD2 (6 bases). CDR3 length: 15 amino acids. CDR1 is SGHRS, CDR2 YFSETQ, per germline. Deletions cut 6 bases from V and 5 bases from J, with 17 bases between. CDR3 residues: CASMRVGGSTGELFF. As DNA, the CDR3 is TGCGCCAGCATGCGCGTGGGAGGATCAACCGGGGAGCTGTTTTTT.

The chain is built from TRBV5-4 and TRBJ2-1; possibly TRBD2 for D (6 bases). The germline gives CDR1 SGHNT, CDR2 YYREEE (reference sequence). Trimming pared 3 bases from V and 9 bases from J, leaving 13 bases between. This CDR3 spans 13 amino acids. The CDR3 is CASSSTRSGEQFF. CDR3 in DNA: TGTGCCAGCAGCTCGACTAGAAGTGGTGAGCAGTTCTTC.

The chain has TRBV5-1 and TRBJ2-7, with a possible D match to TRBD2 (6 bases). The CDR3 runs 15 residues. Trimming stripped 2 bases from V and 3 bases from J, with 15 bases between. Germline CDR1 SGHRS, CDR2 YFSETQ. CDR3 in amino acids: CASSLAGTSFYEQYF. The CDR3 bases are TGCGCCAGCAGCTTAGCTGGGACTTCCTTCTACGAGCAGTACTTC.

This chain links TRBV19 with TRBJ2-2; 7 bases fit TRBD1. The CDR3 extends over 14 amino acids. The ends lost 5 bases at V and 2 bases at J; junction bases unmatched: 2. Germline V gene sequence: CDR1 LNHDA, CDR2 SQIVND (reference sequence). CDR3 sequence (DNA): TGTGCCAGTAGTTGGGACAGAAACACCGGGGAGCTGTTTTTT. Protein sequence: CASSWDRNTGELFF.

The genes are TRBV29-1 and TRBJ1-2, with D possibly TRBD1 on 6 matching bases. Germline CDR1 SQVTM, CDR2 ANQGSEA. This CDR3 contains 17 residues. V lost 4 bases and J lost 0, with 21 bases in between. CDR3 bases: TGCAGCGTTGCTCGGTTCCCTCAGGGGCTCACTAACTATGGCTACACCTTC. Encoded protein: CSVARFPQGLTNYGYTF.

J is TRBJ2-5 and V is TRBV11-2; D is undetermined. This CDR3 contains 12 residues. The germline CDR1 and CDR2 sequences are SGHAT and FQNNGV. V was shortened by 4 bases and J by 2 bases, with 5 bases between the two germline ends. Here the CDR3 reads CASSSGQETQYF. For the CDR3, the DNA is TGTGCCAGCAGCTCAGGACAAGAGACCCAGTACTTC.

This clone appeared a single time. The gene calls are TRBV30 and TRBJ1-2, with D unresolved. From germline, CDR1 is GTSNPN and CDR2 SVGIG (reference sequence). The CDR3 is 13 residues long. With 0 bases removed from V and 1 base from J, the gap between germline ends came to 6 bases. CDR3 nucleotides: TGTGCCTGGAGTGTAAATCGTAACTATGGCTACACCTTC. This sequence encodes CAWSVNRNYGYTF.

This clone was counted between two and nine times. The chain couples TRBV28 to TRBJ1-1; TRBD1 might be the D (6 bases). The germline V gene has CDR1 MDHEN and CDR2 SYDVKM. With 6 bases removed from V and 0 bases from J, the gap between germline ends came to 20 bases. The CDR3 consists of 17 residues. CDR3 in amino acids: CASRGWWDIDMNTEAFF. The CDR3 nucleotides are TGTGCCAGCAGGGGGTGGTGGGACATAGATATGAACACTGAAGCTTTCTTT. The full variable domain, completed using reference TRBV28 and TRBJ1-1, is DVKVTQSSRYLVKRTGEKVFLECVQDMDHENMFWYRQDPGLGLRLIYFSYDVKMKEKGDIPEGYSVSREKKERFSLILESASTNQTSMYLCASRGWWDIDMNTEAFFGQGTRLTVV.

This chain uses TRBV6-6 with TRBJ1-2; 8 nucleotides agree with TRBD1. The CDR3 loop spans 14 amino acids. Germline V gene lookup returns CDR1 MNHNY and CDR2 SVGAGI (reference sequence). With 8 bases clipped from V and 4 bases from J, the junction kept 9 bases outside the gene matches. Here the CDR3 reads CASWTGYSIYGYTF. CDR3 in DNA: TGTGCCAGCTGGACAGGGTATTCGATCTATGGCTACACCTTC.

This clone appeared a single time. The genes are TRBV5-5 and TRBJ2-1; TRBD1 matches at 8 bases. The CDR3 totals 13 residues. J lost 8 bases, V lost 4 bases, and 5 bases had no gene match. From germline, CDR1 is SGHKS and CDR2 YYEKEE (reference sequence). The CDR3 DNA reads TGTGCCAGCAGCCTAAACAGGGGGTATGAGCAGTTCTTC. Its protein product is CASSLNRGYEQFF.

This chain uses TRBV6-5 with TRBJ1-1; 10 bases line up with TRBD1. The CDR3 length is 14 residues. In germline, CDR1 is MNHEY, CDR2 SVGAGI. The V gene end was trimmed by 8 bases and the J gene end by 13 bases; junction bases not matched to a gene: 16. This CDR3 is CASAGSGQGIRVFF. As DNA, the CDR3 is TGTGCCAGCGCGGGGTCGGGACAGGGGATCCGGGTTTTCTTT.

The chain recombines TRBV5-1 with TRBJ2-1; 11 bases agree with TRBD1. Per germline, CDR1 SGHRS and CDR2 YFSETQ. V gave up 4 bases and J gave up 7 bases; unmatched junction bases: 10. The CDR3 consists of 16 residues. The CDR3 sequence is CASSRGVGQGANEQFF. The CDR3 region has the DNA TGCGCCAGCAGCCGGGGAGTCGGACAGGGGGCGAATGAGCAGTTCTTC.

J is TRBJ2-2 and V is TRBV12-3 or TRBV12-4; D perhaps matches TRBD1 (6 bases). This CDR3 is built from 12 residues. Trimming cost V 7 bases and J 6 bases, with 9 bases left between them. The CDR3 is CASTRGSGELFF. CDR3 DNA sequence: TGTGCCAGCACCAGGGGTTCCGGGGAGCTGTTTTTT.

The CDR3 DNA follows: TGTGCCACAAAGGGGGCAGGGAGGTACGAGCAGTACTTC. This sequence encodes CATKGAGRYEQYF. The chain carries TRBV12-3 or TRBV12-4 and TRBJ2-7; D perhaps matches TRBD1 (7 bases). CDR3 length equals 13 residues. V was clipped by 10 bases and J by 4 bases, with 17 bases between them.

V gene TRBV10-1 combines with J gene TRBJ2-1; 13 bases agree with TRBD2. V lost 4 bases, J lost 9 bases, and 3 bases stayed unmatched. In germline, CDR1 is WNHNN, CDR2 SYGVQD (reference sequence). This CDR3 is 14 amino acids long. CDR3 in amino acids: CASSGTSGSSEQFF. In DNA form, the CDR3 reads TGCGCCAGCAGTGGGACTAGCGGGAGTTCTGAGCAGTTCTTC.

The chain carries TRBV10-1 and TRBJ2-3; 7 nucleotides match TRBD2. The trim removed 3 bases at V and 3 bases at J, leaving 6 bases unmatched. From germline, CDR1 is WNHNN and CDR2 SYGVQD (reference sequence). The length of the CDR3 is 15 residues. The chain's CDR3 is CASSDPGLGTDTQYF. Written as DNA, the CDR3 is TGCGCCAGCAGTGACCCAGGACTAGGGACAGATACGCAGTATTTT.